This TCR beta chain was documented in a study of cytomegalovirus exposure and HLA in healthy donors. Overall study context: Samples from HLA-typed donors yielded about 85 million unique TCRs in an early data release.

13 Jbeta primers and 60 Vbeta primers were used for the PCR. The authors' processing: In a later analysis, the count reached 82 million or so unique TCR beta chains, with around 11 million shared. Produced via immunoSEQ multiplex PCR; TCRdb's table is partial and in-frame only. Clonal size and the V and J genes are those of that table, whereas D and trimming came from the DNA. The data show more than 150,000 clones, roughly 74% seen once. Study observations and caveats: The authors reported that TCR beta sequences could predict HLA-A and HLA-B alleles. These predictions were accurate for most subjects in the first cohort. Association with HLA alleles at 0.05 false discovery rate was found for some 18,000 TCR beta sequences in a later analysis.

This clone has a handful of counts. Its specificity is not known. The CDR3 extends over 14 amino acids. The junction had 4 bases not matched to a gene; V was cut back by 4 bases and J by 2 bases. Germline V gives CDR1 PRHDT, CDR2 FYEKMQ (reference sequence). The sequenced material came from PBMCs. The clonotype comes from a woman in her twenties or thirties in good health and CMV-seropositive. The V and J genes are TRBV13 and TRBJ2-5; 7 positions agree with TRBD1. The CDR3 DNA sequence: TGTGCCAGCAGCTCCCCGGGACAGCAAGAGACCCAGTACTTC. Its translation is CASSSPGQQETQYF.